The 3 T cell receptor beta chains given below trace back to one sample, sequenced in a study of response to subunit inactivated influenza vaccine. One entry per CDR3 protein results from TCRdb running MiXCR on the RT-PCR reads. Found here are 450,000 to 700,000 distinct CDR3 sequences, around 15% of them singletons; the top ten hold 11%. The specimen was PBMCs from blood, collected 11 to 12 days after vaccination. Receptors originate from a man aged 45 to 65 who received an inactivated influenza vaccine.

This clonotype was picked up one time. One end of the junction does not line up with germline, which may come from a read error. V and J are TRBV7-2 and TRBJ2-1; D not resolved. The germline gives CDR1 SGHTA, CDR2 FQGNSA. This CDR3 contains 14 residues. The CDR3 DNA sequence: TGTGCCAGCAGCTTATCCAGCTCCTACAATGAGCAGCTCTTC. Its protein is CASSLSSSYNEQLF.

The V gene is TRBV2, the J gene TRBJ1-3; D perhaps matches TRBD1 (6 bases). V was cut by 8 bases and J by 2 bases, with 10 bases left in between. The germline CDR1 and CDR2 sequences are SNHLY and FYNNEI. The CDR3 consists of 13 residues. CDR3 DNA sequence: TGTGCCAGCGGGGGGGCTGCTGGAAACACCATATATTTT. This translates into CASGGAAGNTIYF.

This clonotype was recorded a few times. The chain carries TRBV12-3 or TRBV12-4 and TRBJ1-2; no firm D call. The CDR3 extends over 12 amino acids. The ends were cut back, 5 bases at V and 4 bases at J, with 8 bases in the middle. For the CDR3, the DNA is TGTGCCAGCAGTACAACCCCCTATGGCTACACCTTC. Translation: CASSTTPYGYTF.